This is a list of T cell receptor beta chains from one sample in a study of cytomegalovirus exposure and HLA in healthy donors. TCRdb keeps only in-frame clones here, not all; method: immunoSEQ multiplex PCR. Here the sample spans roughly 150,000 clones, approximately 83% being singletons. What was sequenced was PBMCs. These receptors originate from a male donor in good health and CMV-seronegative. CDR3s include the opening cysteine and the closing phenylalanine or tryptophan.

V	J	CDR3
TRBV7-6	TRBJ2-7	CASSLVDSISYEQYF
TRBV2	TRBJ1-1	CASRDDRVWTEAFF
TRBV5-4	TRBJ2-7	CASNLSQVSYEQYF
TRBV6-5	TRBJ1-2	CASSHSHYGYTF
TRBV18	TRBJ1-1	CASSLGQGRTDTEAFF
TRBV2	TRBJ1-5	CASSGPEESWYSNQPQHF
TRBV20-1	TRBJ2-7	CAGQDYEQYF
TRBV13	TRBJ2-5	CASSLEQGKETQYF
TRBV27	TRBJ2-1	CASSLPPQRGNEQFF
TRBV27	TRBJ1-4	CASSYTGKELFF
TRBV30	TRBJ1-1	CAWSVSLSAEAFF
TRBV28	TRBJ1-1	CASASSRIFRGTEAFF
TRBV7-2	TRBJ2-2	CASRAQGTSTGELFF
TRBV5-4	TRBJ1-1	CASSLQGAITEAFF
TRBV7-9	TRBJ1-6	CASSPGTGGSPLHF
TRBV5-6	TRBJ1-1	CASSLGGSNTEAFF